What follows are 24 T cell receptor beta chains derived from one specimen sequenced in a study of graft-versus-host responses after intestinal transplantation. What these receptors recognize is not known. Sequencing used immunoSEQ multiplex PCR; TCRdb keeps in-frame clones, though not all of them. Found here are about 90,000 clones, 90% to 95% of them singletons; the top ten hold about 1.1%. The sequenced sample was unstimulated CD8+ T cells sorted from spleen or lymph node cells, obtained before transplant. These receptors were collected from a human donor who was the organ donor for an intestinal transplant.

The chain couples TRBV27 to TRBJ2-1; 11 bases are a match to TRBD1. The V gene's germline CDR1 is MNHEY and CDR2 SMNVEV (reference sequence). V was pared by 5 bases and J by 9 bases, with 9 bases of the junction left unmatched. This CDR3 has 15 residues. The CDR3 reads CASSPGTGGTTEQFF. CDR3 DNA sequence: TGTGCCAGCAGTCCGGGGACAGGGGGAACCACTGAGCAGTTCTTC.

The gene calls are TRBV18 and TRBJ1-5; D call uncertain. This CDR3 is built from 14 residues. Trimming shortened V by 4 bases and J by 6 bases, and 13 bases separated the two germline ends. The germline gives CDR1 KGHSH, CDR2 LQKENI. DNA for the CDR3: TGTGCCAGCTCACTCAACGAGAGAGGTCAGCCCCAGCATTTT. Translating it yields CASSLNERGQPQHF.

This chain links TRBV27 with TRBJ1-5, with D uncertain. Trimming took off 5 bases at V and 5 bases at J, with 10 bases between the two ends. The CDR3 has 13 amino acids. CDR1 is MNHEY and CDR2 is SMNVEV in the germline V gene (reference sequence). Here the CDR3 DNA reads TGTGCCAGCAGTCCCGAACCGGATCAGCCCCAGCATTTT. This codes for CASSPEPDQPQHF.

The CDR3 nucleotides are TGTGCCAGCAGTGGTACCGGTTTTCAGCCCCAGCATTTT. Translated, it gives CASSGTGFQPQHF. This chain joins TRBV6-1 and TRBJ1-5; D remains ambiguous. Trimming took off 4 bases at V and 6 bases at J, with 10 bases between the two ends. Germline CDR1 MNHNS, CDR2 SASEGT. The length of the CDR3 is 13 residues.

This clone was seen a single time. This sequence joins TRBV7-9 and TRBJ2-2, with TRBD1 matching over 9 bases. Unmatched junction bases numbered 13, after V lost 7 bases and J lost 7 bases. Germline V gives CDR1 SEHNR, CDR2 FQNEAQ (reference sequence). The CDR3 totals 16 residues. CDR3 region: CASTKQGAEVFGELFF. For the CDR3, the DNA is TGTGCCAGCACCAAACAGGGGGCGGAGGTATTCGGGGAGCTGTTTTTT.

V usage is TRBV19 and J usage is TRBJ1-2, with 8 positions matching TRBD1. The CDR3 is made up of 15 amino acids. Germline CDR1 is LNHDA and CDR2 is SQIVND (reference sequence). V trimming: 4 bases; J trimming: 7 bases; junction bases outside the gene matches: 11. This CDR3 is CASSSEGQVPGGYTF. CDR3 sequence (DNA): TGTGCCAGTAGTAGCGAGGGACAGGTACCGGGTGGCTACACCTTC.

The chain uses TRBV30 and TRBJ2-7; possible D gene TRBD2, 6 bases. Trimming took 1 base from V and 6 from J, leaving 19 bases between them. Looked up from germline, CDR1 is GTSNPN and CDR2 is SVGIG (reference sequence). The CDR3 consists of 15 residues. The CDR3 nucleotides are TGTGCCTGGAGTGAGGGCGGGATTCCATCGGGCGAGCAGTACTTC. Translated, it gives CAWSEGGIPSGEQYF.

The rearrangement joins TRBV19 to TRBJ2-1; 8 bases are a match to TRBD2. The CDR3 has 15 amino acids. V was pared by 3 bases and J by 8 bases, with 9 bases of the junction left unmatched. Germline V gene lookup returns CDR1 LNHDA and CDR2 SQIVND (reference sequence). The CDR3, as DNA: TGTGCCAGTAGTATTATGCCGGGAGGGCCCTATGAGCAGTTCTTC. It codes for CASSIMPGGPYEQFF. Full variable domain (remainder filled in from reference TRBV19 and TRBJ2-1): DGGITQSPKYLFRKEGQNVTLSCEQNLNHDAMYWYRQDPGQGLRLIYYSQIVNDFQKGDIAEGYSVSREKKESFPLTVTSAQKNPTAFYLCASSIMPGGPYEQFFGPGTRLTVL.

V gene TRBV9 combines with J gene TRBJ2-2, with 9 bases identical to TRBD1. CDR1 and CDR2 from the germline V gene are SGDLS and YYNGEE. The V segment lost 4 bases and the J segment 6 bases; nucleotides outside the gene matches: 19. The CDR3 is made up of 19 amino acids. CDR3 protein: CASSLKENRGHIRPGELFF. In DNA, the CDR3 is TGTGCCAGCAGCCTAAAAGAAAACAGGGGGCATATTCGACCCGGGGAGCTGTTTTTT.

This CDR3 is CASSLLASGRNEQFF. Written as DNA, the CDR3 is TGTGCCAGCAGCTTACTGGCTAGCGGGAGGAATGAGCAGTTCTTC. The chain employs TRBV7-3 and TRBJ2-1; 11 bases align to TRBD2. Germline V lookup: CDR1 SGHTA, CDR2 FQGTGA. Germline trimming cut 2 bases from V and 7 bases from J; bases unmatched to any gene: 4. The CDR3 covers 15 residues.

The gene calls are TRBV10-3 and TRBJ2-3; 7 bases match TRBD1. J gave up 4 bases and V 6 bases, and 4 bases lay outside the gene matches. The germline V gene has CDR1 ENHRY and CDR2 SYGVKD. The CDR3 contains 13 residues. The CDR3 is CAIRTGYADTQYF. DNA for the CDR3: TGTGCCATCAGGACAGGGTACGCAGATACGCAGTATTTT.

The chain employs TRBV5-7 and TRBJ2-7, with 9 bases lining up with TRBD1. TRBV5-7 qualifies as an ORF whose function is uncertain. This CDR3 region has 13 residues. The ends lost 4 bases at V and 12 bases at J; junction bases unmatched: 11. The CDR3 nucleotides read TGTGCCAGCAGCCTCGGGGACAGGGAGTGGCGGTACTTC. It codes for CASSLGDREWRYF.

The chain recombines TRBV9 with TRBJ2-5; 8 bases line up with TRBD2. The trim removed 1 base at V and 4 bases at J, leaving 15 bases unmatched. Germline V lookup: CDR1 SGDLS, CDR2 YYNGEE. CDR3 length: 18 amino acids. Here the CDR3 reads CASSVSLAGLTGGETQYF. In DNA, the CDR3 is TGTGCCAGCAGCGTATCTTTAGCGGGGCTTACCGGGGGAGAGACCCAGTACTTC.

J is TRBJ1-1 and V is TRBV5-8; 8 bases are a match to TRBD1. CDR3 length: 14 amino acids. Germline trimming cut 2 bases from V and 1 base from J; bases unmatched to any gene: 1. The germline gives CDR1 SGHTS, CDR2 YDEGEE. The DNA for the CDR3 is TGTGCCAGCAGCTTAGGGACAGGGAACACTGAAGCTTTCTTT. It is translated as CASSLGTGNTEAFF. Full variable domain (rest looked up from reference TRBV5-8 and TRBJ1-1): EAGVTQSPTHLIKTRGQQATLRCSPISGHTSVYWYQQALGLGLQFLLWYDEGEERNRGNFPPRFSGRQFPNYSSELNVNALELEDSALYLCASSLGTGNTEAFFGQGTRLTVV.

V gene TRBV19 combines with J gene TRBJ1-3; TRBD1 agrees at 8 bases. Per the germline V gene, CDR1 is LNHDA and CDR2 is SQIVND (reference sequence). The J segment lost 6 bases and the V segment lost 5 bases, leaving 18 bases of the junction unmatched. CDR3 length: 18 amino acids. The CDR3 is CASSFIQGALKGVNTIYF. In DNA form, the CDR3 reads TGTGCCAGTAGTTTTATCCAGGGGGCGCTTAAGGGGGTAAACACCATATATTTT.

This clone was detected a few times. CDR3 residues: CAWSLQGYGYTF. CDR3 DNA sequence: TGTGCCTGGAGTCTTCAGGGTTATGGCTACACCTTC. The chain couples TRBV30 to TRBJ1-2, with D maybe TRBD1 (5 bases). The CDR3 loop spans 12 amino acids. Germline V gene sequence: CDR1 GTSNPN, CDR2 SVGIG (reference sequence). The V end was cut by 2 bases, the J end by 5 bases, with 9 bases between.

This clone was recorded only once. The genes are TRBV4-1 and TRBJ2-1; D perhaps matches TRBD2 (6 bases). The germline V gene encodes CDR1 MGHRA and CDR2 YSYEKL. This CDR3 has 16 residues. V lost 1 base and J 3 bases, leaving 13 bases between the germline ends. This chain's CDR3 is CASSQAHAGYYNEQFF. The DNA of the CDR3 is TGCGCCAGCAGCCAAGCCCATGCGGGATACTACAATGAGCAGTTCTTC.

The chain joins TRBV7-9 to TRBJ1-1; D is unresolved. The CDR3 spans 15 residues. V was pared by 5 bases and J by 6 bases, with 19 bases between. Looked up from germline, CDR1 is SEHNR and CDR2 is FQNEAQ (reference sequence). The CDR3 sequence is CASSPDPGAGAEAFF. Here the CDR3 DNA reads TGTGCCAGCAGCCCAGACCCGGGTGCTGGCGCTGAAGCTTTCTTT.

The chain uses TRBV27 and TRBJ2-2; D uncertain. Trimming took off 1 base at V and 1 base at J, with 7 bases between the two ends. Per the germline V gene, CDR1 is MNHEY and CDR2 is SMNVEV (reference sequence). CDR3 length equals 15 residues. CDR3 protein: CASSLFSWNTGELFF. CDR3 bases: TGTGCCAGCAGTTTATTTTCGTGGAACACCGGGGAGCTGTTTTTT.

This clone was seen a few times. The chain employs TRBV6-1 and TRBJ1-1, with 7 bases fitting TRBD1. The CDR3 is 12 residues long. V lost 7 bases to trimming and J lost 6 bases; unmatched junction nucleotides: 5. Germline V CDR1 and CDR2: MNHNS, SASEGT. DNA of the CDR3: TGTGCCAGCACCACAGGGGAAGCTGAAGCTTTCTTT. Protein: CASTTGEAEAFF.

The sample holds one count of this clone. The chain uses TRBV11-3 and TRBJ2-1; 9 bases agree with TRBD1. The V and J ends lost 4 bases and 8 bases, in that order; junction bases with no gene match: 6. Germline V lookup: CDR1 SGHNT, CDR2 YENEEA. The CDR3 is 14 amino acids. The CDR3 spells CASSSQGARDEQFF. DNA for the CDR3: TGTGCCAGCAGCTCACAGGGGGCTAGGGATGAGCAGTTCTTC. Supplemented by reference TRBV11-3 and TRBJ2-1, the full variable domain reads EAGVVQSPRYKIIEKKQPVAFWCNPISGHNTLYWYLQNLGQGPELLIRYENEEAVDDSQLPKDRFSAERLKGVDSTLKIQPAELGDSAVYLCASSSQGARDEQFFGPGTRLTVL.

The chain is built from TRBV27 and TRBJ2-2; 13 nucleotides align to TRBD2. The germline gives CDR1 MNHEY, CDR2 SMNVEV (reference sequence). V lost 5 bases and J lost 6; bases outside the gene matches: 6. The CDR3 length is 16 residues. DNA of the CDR3: TGTGCCAGCAGTCCCATACTAGCGGGGGGGCCCGGGGAGCTGTTTTTT. It yields the protein CASSPILAGGPGELFF.

V and J are TRBV7-2 and TRBJ2-7; the D is unclear. V was cut by 3 bases and J by 3 bases, with 9 bases left in between. CDR3 length equals 13 residues. The germline V gene encodes CDR1 SGHTA and CDR2 FQGNSA. The CDR3 region has the DNA TGTGCCAGCAGCTTTGAACGCGGCTACGAGCAGTACTTC. Translating gives CASSFERGYEQYF.

The V gene is TRBV19, the J gene TRBJ2-2; D gene ambiguous. The CDR3 has 14 amino acids. Germline V gives CDR1 LNHDA, CDR2 SQIVND (reference sequence). The V gene lost 1 base and the J gene lost 4 bases, with 7 bases spanning the gap. The chain's CDR3 is CASSIGAPTGELFF. The CDR3 bases are TGTGCCAGTAGTATAGGAGCCCCCACCGGGGAGCTGTTTTTT.